These T cell receptor beta chains were read from a single sample in a study of graft-versus-host responses after intestinal transplantation. These TCRs are of unknown antigen specificity. Profiling relied on immunoSEQ multiplex PCR, and the TCRdb table lists in-frame clones only, not all of them. Among about 120,000 clones listed, approximately 92% were seen once. Sequencing was performed on unstimulated CD4+ T cells sorted from spleen or lymph node cells, taken before intestinal transplant. These receptors all come from a human donor who received an intestinal transplant. Both conserved end residues are part of each CDR3. D genes are given only for firm matches. Expanded clones are given a class, and other clones once, few, many or no size at all.

CDR3 length,D gene,V gene,clone size,J gene,CDR3 protein,CDR3 DNA
14,TRBD2,TRBV7-2,-,TRBJ2-1,CASSLGLAYNEQFF,TGTGCCAGCAGCTTGGGACTAGCTTACAATGAGCAGTTCTTC
13,-,TRBV4-1,-,TRBJ1-2,CASSQDWPGGYTF,TGCGCCAGCAGCCAAGATTGGCCCGGTGGCTACACCTTC
15,TRBD1,TRBV7-9,-,TRBJ1-1,CASSIGQGLNTEAFF,TGTGCCAGCAGCATTGGACAGGGCCTGAACACTGAAGCTTTCTTT
14,TRBD1,TRBV28,-,TRBJ1-5,CASDRGMIFQPQHF,TGTGCATCCGACAGGGGAATGATCTTTCAGCCCCAGCATTTT
15,TRBD2,TRBV27,-,TRBJ2-7,CASSRTGTRTYEQYF,TGTGCCAGCAGTCGTACCGGGACTAGGACCTACGAGCAGTACTTC
13,-,TRBV6-5,-,TRBJ2-7,CASSVTGSYEQYF,TGTGCCAGCAGTGTTACAGGGTCCTACGAGCAGTACTTC
15,TRBD2,TRBV18,-,TRBJ2-7,CASSPGTSGRSEQYF,TGTGCCAGCTCACCAGGGACTAGCGGGAGAAGTGAGCAGTACTTC
15,-,TRBV19,-,TRBJ1-5,CASNIGAGRNQPQHF,TGTGCCAGTAACATCGGGGCAGGGCGCAATCAGCCCCAGCATTTT
17,-,TRBV18,-,TRBJ1-3,CASSPVVGKGAGNTIYF,TGTGCCAGCTCACCGGTGGTTGGAAAGGGTGCTGGAAACACCATATATTTT
16,TRBD2,TRBV7-2,few,TRBJ2-1,CASSLSSGTAYNEQFF,TGTGCCAGCAGCTTATCTAGCGGGACCGCCTACAATGAGCAGTTCTTC
13,-,TRBV5-1,-,TRBJ2-5,CASSLGGQETQYF,TGCGCCAGCAGCTTGGGGGGGCAAGAGACCCAGTACTTC